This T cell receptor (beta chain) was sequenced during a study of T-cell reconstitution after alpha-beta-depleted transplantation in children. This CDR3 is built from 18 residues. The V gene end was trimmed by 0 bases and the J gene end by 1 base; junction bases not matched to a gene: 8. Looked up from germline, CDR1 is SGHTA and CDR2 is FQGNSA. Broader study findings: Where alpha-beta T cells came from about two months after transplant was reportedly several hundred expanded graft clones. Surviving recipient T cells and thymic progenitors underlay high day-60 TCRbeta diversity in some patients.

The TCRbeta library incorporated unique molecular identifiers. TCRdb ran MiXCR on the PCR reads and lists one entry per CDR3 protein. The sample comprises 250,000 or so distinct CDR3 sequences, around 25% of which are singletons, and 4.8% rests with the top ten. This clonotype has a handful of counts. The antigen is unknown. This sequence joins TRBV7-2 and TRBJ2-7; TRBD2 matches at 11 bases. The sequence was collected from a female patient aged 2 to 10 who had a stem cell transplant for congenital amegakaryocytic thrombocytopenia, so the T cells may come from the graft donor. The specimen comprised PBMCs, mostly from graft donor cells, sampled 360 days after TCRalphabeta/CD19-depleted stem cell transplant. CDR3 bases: TGTGCCAGCAGCTTAGCGCCTAGCGGGAGGACGGTGTCCTACGAGCAGTACTTC. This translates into CASSLAPSGRTVSYEQYF.